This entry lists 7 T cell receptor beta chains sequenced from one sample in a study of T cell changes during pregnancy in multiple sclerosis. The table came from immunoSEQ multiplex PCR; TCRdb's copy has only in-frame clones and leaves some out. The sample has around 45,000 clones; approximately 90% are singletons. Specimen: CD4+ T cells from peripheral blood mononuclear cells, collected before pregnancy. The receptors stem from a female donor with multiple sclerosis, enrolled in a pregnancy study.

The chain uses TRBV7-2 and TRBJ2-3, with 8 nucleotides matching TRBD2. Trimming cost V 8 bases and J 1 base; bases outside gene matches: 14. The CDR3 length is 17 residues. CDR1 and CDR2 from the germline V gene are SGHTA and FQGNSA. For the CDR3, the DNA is TGTGCCAGCTCCCCCACCTTAGGAGCGGGGGGCACAGATACGCAGTATTTT. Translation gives CASSPTLGAGGTDTQYF.

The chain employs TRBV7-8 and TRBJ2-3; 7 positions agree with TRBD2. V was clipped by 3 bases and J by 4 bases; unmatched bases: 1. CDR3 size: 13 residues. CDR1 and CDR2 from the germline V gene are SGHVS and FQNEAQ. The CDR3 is CASSFAGADTQYF. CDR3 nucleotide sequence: TGTGCCAGCAGCTTTGCGGGAGCAGATACGCAGTATTTT.

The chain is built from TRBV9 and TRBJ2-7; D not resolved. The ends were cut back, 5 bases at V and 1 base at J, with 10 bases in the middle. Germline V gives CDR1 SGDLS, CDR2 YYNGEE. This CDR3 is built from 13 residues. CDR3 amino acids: CASSPGVSYEQYF. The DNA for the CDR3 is TGTGCCAGCAGTCCTGGAGTGTCCTACGAGCAGTACTTC.

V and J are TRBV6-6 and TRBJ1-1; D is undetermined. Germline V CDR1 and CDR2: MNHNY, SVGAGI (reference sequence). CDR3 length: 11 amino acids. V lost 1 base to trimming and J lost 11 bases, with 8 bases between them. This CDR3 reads CASSYLDTAFF. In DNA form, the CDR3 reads TGTGCCAGCAGTTACTTAGATACGGCTTTCTTT.

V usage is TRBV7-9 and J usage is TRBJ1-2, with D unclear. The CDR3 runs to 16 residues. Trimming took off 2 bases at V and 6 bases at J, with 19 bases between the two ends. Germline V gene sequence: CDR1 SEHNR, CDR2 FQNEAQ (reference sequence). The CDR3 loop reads CASSLWRGGIPNGYTF. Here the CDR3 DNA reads TGTGCCAGCAGCTTATGGCGAGGAGGGATTCCTAATGGCTACACCTTC.

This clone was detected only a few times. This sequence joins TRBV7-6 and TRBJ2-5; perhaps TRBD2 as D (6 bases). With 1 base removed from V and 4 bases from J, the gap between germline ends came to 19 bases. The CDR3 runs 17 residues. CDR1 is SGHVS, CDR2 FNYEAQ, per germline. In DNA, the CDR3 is TGTGCCAGCAGCTTAGTGGGGAACAGTGGAGGGAGAGAGACCCAGTACTTC. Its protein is CASSLVGNSGGRETQYF.

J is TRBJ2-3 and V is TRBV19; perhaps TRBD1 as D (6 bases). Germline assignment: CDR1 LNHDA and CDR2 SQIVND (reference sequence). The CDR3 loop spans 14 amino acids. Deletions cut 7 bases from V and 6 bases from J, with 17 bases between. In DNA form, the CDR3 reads TGTGCCAGTACCCCCCAGGGGTTACAGGATACGCAGTATTTT. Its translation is CASTPQGLQDTQYF.